This T cell receptor (beta chain) was obtained from a study of tumor-infiltrating lymphocytes in primary liver carcinoma (dated by TCRdb to 2015 to 2018). With respect to the entire study: Between late 2015 and 2016, roughly 5 patients in China with histopathologically diagnosed primary liver carcinoma had their tumors surgically resected. Roughly 3.5 to 7.5 million productive TCRbeta reads were obtained per sample, and no significant difference in read depth was found between tissue types. TCRbeta repertoire sequencing covered 35 specimens from 5 patients: around 25 tumor regions, 5 adjacent noncancerous liver tissues and 5 peripheral blood samples. The tumors of the five patients were staged as T1-T3 N0M0, with maximum diameters ranging from about 4 to 10 cm. Technical replicate repertoires showed high reproducibility, with mean shared-clone rates roughly 0.89 and correlation coefficients above 0.98. For each liver tumor, the study sampled five regions along with adjacent normal tissue and blood, and applied TCRbeta repertoire sequencing, expression microarrays and whole-exome sequencing. The five patients, three men and two women aged 30 to 69 years, had hepatocellular carcinoma (four) or combined HCC and intrahepatic cholangiocarcinoma (one). Here is what the overall study found, with its caveats: Only the TCR beta chain was sequenced, which likely underestimates true repertoire diversity because unpaired alpha chains were not captured. Bulk unsorted samples precluded comparing CD4+ and CD8+ T cell repertoires. Compared with blood, tumors had a significantly larger share of the repertoire taken up by the top 250 clones (p = 0.039). Only 4 to 6 patients were included in the study, and the authors note that the findings should be validated in a larger study. Repertoire overlap was found to be higher between tumor regions (mean roughly 36%) than between tumor-adjacent (about 17%) or tumor-blood (about 15%) pairs, consistent with antigen-driven expansion.

The CDR3 covers 12 residues, taking in both the cysteine and the phenylalanine. Only the CDR3 DNA is retained, 36 bases long and in frame from the first base. The germline V gene yields SGHTA for CDR1 and FQGNSA for CDR2. The germline ends are 8 bases apart after V is trimmed by 4 bases and J by 5 bases. About this clonotype itself: Its antigen is unknown. No much larger clone exists at a distance of one base, and base qualities are not known.

TCRbeta-specific cDNA was reverse-transcribed from roughly 500 ng total RNA using a constant-region primer and ProtoScript II reverse transcriptase. Three nested multiplex PCR rounds, following a slightly modified ARM-PCR procedure, were used to build the TCRbeta libraries. Multiplex TRBV1-TRBV30 forward primers and a Cbeta reverse primer were used in the first two PCR rounds, each of which was run for 10 cycles. Sample barcodes and Illumina adapters were added in a final 25-cycle PCR using Deep VentR polymerase. Before sequencing, amplicons of 200-500 bp were purified from gel using a QIAquick gel extraction kit. An Illumina HiSeq 2500 was used to sequence the TCRbeta amplicons, generating 250-bp paired-end reads. The authors processed their data as follows. Quality trimming of reads was performed with Trimmomatic v0.33, and paired reads were merged with FLASH v1.2.11 so that full CDR3 sequences could be recovered. MiGEC v1.2.1b assigned V, D and J germline segments to the rearranged TCRbeta sequences. VDJtools v1.0.0 computed clonotype statistics and Shannon-Wiener diversity indices. To cut down on sampling bias, every analysis after diversity analysis relied on just the 250 most abundant clonotypes from each sample. TCRdb ran its own pipeline on the public reads, namely fastp trimming at Q25 and MiXCR clone calling, and kept in-frame beta chains. Rows matching on CDR3 protein sequence are summarized as one entry with the most common DNA and genes. V and J calls and clone size were set by TCRdb, not the authors. The sample table holds 310,000 or so distinct CDR3 sequences, of which more than 55% were seen once. The top ten hold over 15% of the sample.

Blood RNA was extracted from unsorted whole blood with TRIzol reagent; germline DNA came from the DNeasy Blood & Tissue kit. Chronic HBV infection was present in the patients, and the patients were treatment-naive at sampling. Approximately 4 milliliters of peripheral blood were collected into K2EDTA tubes before surgery. This TCR came from a woman in her 30s with primary liver carcinoma and hepatitis B virus infection. This chain joins TRBV7-2 to TRBJ1-1; a confident D gene designation cannot be given. Sequenced input: peripheral blood. The CDR3 has the sequence CASSSRLTEAFF. The DNA is as follows: TGTGCCAGCAGCTCCAGGTTGACTGAAGCTTTCTTT.